This is a list of T cell receptor beta chains from one sample in a study of T cells in Graves' hyperthyroidism and ophthalmopathy. TCRdb ran MiXCR on the multiplex PCR reads and lists one entry per CDR3 protein. The sample lists over 350,000 distinct CDR3 sequences; about 15% were seen once. The sequencing input was blood. Receptors originate from a man between 18 and 35 years old with Graves' ophthalmopathy. CDR3s include the opening cysteine and the closing phenylalanine or tryptophan. D genes are given only for firm matches. A clone size is listed for some rows: how often the clone was seen (once, few, many), or a class if it is expanded.

cdr3_nt cdr3_aa d_call clone_size j_call v_call
TGCGCCAGCAGCCAAGGTAGCGGGGGAAACCAAGAGACCCAGTACTTC CASSQGSGGNQETQYF TRBD2 few TRBJ2-5 TRBV4-1
TGTGCCAGCAGCTCGACAAAGGCGAACACCGGGGAGCTGTTTTTT CASSSTKANTGELFF - many TRBJ2-2 TRBV11-2
TGTGCCAGCAGCTTAAGGGGACAGGGCCCCCGGGGCTACACCTTC CASSLRGQGPRGYTF TRBD1 many TRBJ1-2 TRBV7-8
TGTGCCACCAGTGCCCTCGGGCAGGCGAACACCGGGGAGCTGTTTTTT CATSALGQANTGELFF - few TRBJ2-2 TRBV24-1
TGTGCCAGCAGTTACGCCAGCTCCTACGAGCAGTACTTC CASSYASSYEQYF - many TRBJ2-7 TRBV6-5
TGTGCCAGCAGTTTCGTCTTAGATACGCAGTATTTT CASSFVLDTQYF - many TRBJ2-3 TRBV12-3/TRBV12-4
TGTGCCACCAGGTCGACAGGGGGTCTGAATCAGCCCCAGCATTTT CATRSTGGLNQPQHF TRBD1 many TRBJ1-5 TRBV15
TGTGCCAGTAGAGAAAGGCGCCTGGGAGATCAGCCCCAGCATTTT CASRERRLGDQPQHF - - TRBJ1-5 TRBV19
TGTGCCAGCAGTTCTAGGACCGGGACAGGGAGTTTCGGCTACACCTTC CASSSRTGTGSFGYTF TRBD1 many TRBJ1-2 TRBV6-1
TGTGCCAGTAGTATGGAGGAAGGGAAAATGAACACTGAAGCTTTCTTT CASSMEEGKMNTEAFF - few TRBJ1-1 TRBV19
TGTGCCAGCAGCGAGCGGAACACTGAAGCTTTCTTT CASSERNTEAFF - many TRBJ1-1 TRBV3-1
TGTGCCAGCAGTGACCGACAGGGGACCCATAATTCACCCCTCCACTTT CASSDRQGTHNSPLHF TRBD1 - TRBJ1-6 TRBV6-1
TGCGCCAGCCCGACCCAATCGCAAGCAACTAATGAAAAACTGTTTTTT CASPTQSQATNEKLFF - - TRBJ1-4 TRBV5-1
TGTGCCAGCAGAGGGGGGGACTATGGCTACACCTTC CASRGGDYGYTF - many TRBJ1-2 TRBV6-1
TGTGCCAGCAGTTACTCGACCGGGGGGCCGGGGGAGCAGTTCTTC CASSYSTGGPGEQFF - many TRBJ2-1 TRBV6-6
TGTGCCAGCAGTTACTCGATGGCAGGACGTGAGCAGTTCTTC CASSYSMAGREQFF - many TRBJ2-1 TRBV6-5
TGTGCCAGTATGATCACAGGGGGCGAAAAGCAGTACTTC CASMITGGEKQYF TRBD1 few TRBJ2-7 TRBV19
TGTGCCAGCAGTATCGGGACAGGGGGGGTCTACGAGCAGTACTTC CASSIGTGGVYEQYF TRBD1 many TRBJ2-7 TRBV12-3/TRBV12-4
TGTGCCATCAGTGACCCTAAACAGGGAGCTAACTATGGCTACACCTTC CAISDPKQGANYGYTF - many TRBJ1-2 TRBV10-3
TGTGCCAGCAGCGTTAGCGGCTCTTTAGATACGCAGTATTTT CASSVSGSLDTQYF - - TRBJ2-3 TRBV9
TGTGCCAGCAGCGGTGCCGGGACTACCCAAGAGACCCAGTACTTC CASSGAGTTQETQYF TRBD2 many TRBJ2-5 TRBV9
TGTGCCAGCAGGCCCCCCGCTTTTGATACGCAGTATTTT CASRPPAFDTQYF - many TRBJ2-3 TRBV12-3/TRBV12-4
TGTGCCAGCAGCTTAGACAGGGGGTCCCAGCATTTT CASSLDRGSQHF TRBD1 few TRBJ1-5 TRBV11-2
TGTGCCAGCAGCGGAAGCCTCACAGATACGCAGTATTTT CASSGSLTDTQYF - - TRBJ2-3 TRBV9
TGTGCCCACGGGGGGGCCGTTGGCACAGATACGCAGTATTTT CAHGGAVGTDTQYF TRBD2 few TRBJ2-3 TRBV30
TGCAGTGCTAGAGATACTGGGAGGGGAGGTTCACCCCTCCACTTT CSARDTGRGGSPLHF - many TRBJ1-6 TRBV20-1
TGTGCCAGCAGGAGAGAAAGACACCTCTACGAGCAGTACTTC CASRRERHLYEQYF - many TRBJ2-7 TRBV6-1
TGCGCCAGCAGTGCGGCGAACACTGAAGCTTTCTTT CASSAANTEAFF - - TRBJ1-1 TRBV10-1
TGTGCCAGCAGCGTCAGAACATACACTGAAGCTTTCTTT CASSVRTYTEAFF - many TRBJ1-1 TRBV9
TGTGCCAGCAGCACAGGGGGCCGGACCACAGATACGCAGTATTTT CASSTGGRTTDTQYF TRBD1 many TRBJ2-3 TRBV7-8
TGTGCCAGCAGCCCCGGACAGGGGGTGAGCTACGAGCAGTACTTC CASSPGQGVSYEQYF TRBD1 many TRBJ2-7 TRBV3-1
TGTGCCAGCAGTGAATATAGTTTGAGGAGGCAGGAGAACACCGGGGAGCCGTTTTTT CASSEYSLRRQENTGEPFF - - TRBJ2-2 TRBV25-1
TGTGCCAGCAGCGCGCAGGAATTTATCCTCTCTGGGGCCAACGTCCTGACTTTC CASSAQEFILSGANVLTF - many TRBJ2-6 TRBV11-2
TGTGCCAGCAGTTTAAACAGGGGTTCCGAGCAGTACTTC CASSLNRGSEQYF TRBD1 many TRBJ2-7 TRBV12-3/TRBV12-4
TGCGCCAGCAGCTTAGGATGGGGGGAGCCCTACGAGCAGTACTTC CASSLGWGEPYEQYF - many TRBJ2-7 TRBV5-1
TGTGCCAGCAGCTTAGATCTGGACGGGAGGGGCGGCACAGATACGCAGTATTTT CASSLDLDGRGGTDTQYF TRBD2 many TRBJ2-3 TRBV11-2
TGTGCCAGTAGTCCCCACACCTTCCCAAACACTGAAGCTTTCTTT CASSPHTFPNTEAFF - many TRBJ1-1 TRBV19
TGTGCCAGTAGTACCGGGACCTACAATGAGCAGTTCTTC CASSTGTYNEQFF - - TRBJ2-1 TRBV19
TGTGCCAGCAGCTTATCCAGGGGGACCTACGAGCAGTACTTC CASSLSRGTYEQYF TRBD1 - TRBJ2-7 TRBV7-3
TGCAGTGCTAGCGGGGGGGAAACGGATACGCAGTATTTT CSASGGETDTQYF TRBD2 many TRBJ2-3 TRBV20-1
TGTGCCAGCAGCTTAGTTAGCAGGGACACTGAAGCTTTCTTT CASSLVSRDTEAFF - many TRBJ1-1 TRBV7-2
TGTGCCTGGAGCGGGGAGGGCAGGGGGACCGCAGATACGCAGTATTTT CAWSGEGRGTADTQYF - once TRBJ2-3 TRBV5-6